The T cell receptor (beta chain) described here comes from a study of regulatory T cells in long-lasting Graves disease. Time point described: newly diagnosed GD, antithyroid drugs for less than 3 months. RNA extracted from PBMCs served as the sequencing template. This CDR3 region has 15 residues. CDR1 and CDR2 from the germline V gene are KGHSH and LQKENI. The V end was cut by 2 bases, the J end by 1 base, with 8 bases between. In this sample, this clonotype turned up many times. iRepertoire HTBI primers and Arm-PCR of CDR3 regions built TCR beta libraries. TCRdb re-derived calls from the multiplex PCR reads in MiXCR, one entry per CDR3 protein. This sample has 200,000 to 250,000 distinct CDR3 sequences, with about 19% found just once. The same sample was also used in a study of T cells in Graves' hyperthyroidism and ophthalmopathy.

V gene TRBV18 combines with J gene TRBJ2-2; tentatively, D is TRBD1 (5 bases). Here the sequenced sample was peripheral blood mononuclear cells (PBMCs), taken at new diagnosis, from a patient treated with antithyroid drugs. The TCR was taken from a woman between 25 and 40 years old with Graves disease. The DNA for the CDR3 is TGTGCCAGCTCACCAGACAGCCAGAACACCGGGGAGCTGTTTTTT. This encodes CASSPDSQNTGELFF.